The source of this T cell receptor (beta chain) is a study of blood T cell repertoires in COVID-19. Study background: The study drew acute and convalescent COVID-19 samples from the United States, Italy and Spain. In each case, the material was cDNA or gDNA derived from T cells, B-cell-depleted T cells, or PBMCs.

Germline-derived CDR1 and CDR2 are SGHTA and FQGNSA. The V end lost 2 bases, the J end lost 8 bases, and 15 bases lay between the germline ends. CDR3 length: 14 amino acids. Original handling: Amplification of reference gene primers was used by the study to estimate nucleated cell counts. The protocol was immunoSEQ multiplex PCR, while the TCRdb copy is restricted to in-frame clones and leaves out a portion. V and J calls and clone size come straight from that table; D and trimming were deduced from the DNA. The table has over 50,000 clones, about 87% seen once. The V and J genes are TRBV7-2 and TRBJ1-1; D gene ambiguous. The sample taken for sequencing was peripheral blood. The TCR comes from a human donor in a cohort sampled during active COVID-19. The CDR3 sequence: CASSLYQYRTEAFF. CDR3 DNA: TGTGCCAGCAGCTTATATCAGTATCGAACCGAAGCTTTCTTT.